This is a list of T cell receptor beta chains from one sample in a study of radiation and T cells in renal cell carcinoma. Produced via immunoSEQ multiplex PCR; TCRdb's table is partial and in-frame only. This sample has approximately 150,000 clones; 86% occur once, and the top ten carry around 17%. The sequencing used blood, collected from a patient whose treatment included radiotherapy and nephrectomy. These receptors all stem from a woman aged 45-65 years with renal cell carcinoma. Both conserved end residues are part of each CDR3. D genes are given only for firm matches. Rows give clone size only sometimes, using once, few, many, or a class for an expanded clone.

size: .
V: TRBV10-1
J: TRBJ1-1
D: TRBD1
DNA: TGCGCCAGCAGTGAGGGGGGACAGGGGCCACCGGCTTTCTTT
CDR3: CASSEGGQGPPAFF

size: .
V: TRBV7-9
J: TRBJ1-1
D: TRBD1
DNA: TGTGCCAGCAGCTCGAGACAGGGAAGTAGGGCTGAAGCTTTCTTT
CDR3: CASSSRQGSRAEAFF

size: .
V: TRBV6-5
J: TRBJ2-1
D: TRBD1
DNA: TGTGCCAGCCGCAGGTCAGGGGGCAATGAGCAGTTCTTC
CDR3: CASRRSGGNEQFF

size: .
V: TRBV7-2
J: TRBJ1-4
D: TRBD1
DNA: TGTGCCAGCAGCTCGCAGACAGGGGTCAATGAAAAACTGTTTTTT
CDR3: CASSSQTGVNEKLFF

size: once
V: TRBV5-1
J: TRBJ2-3
D: .
DNA: TGCGCCAGCAGCTTGGGAGGGCCCCGTATCACAGATACGCAGTATTTT
CDR3: CASSLGGPRITDTQYF

size: .
V: TRBV5-1
J: TRBJ1-1
D: .
DNA: TGCGCCAGCAGCTTGGGTGCCGTGAACACTGAAGCTTTCTTT
CDR3: CASSLGAVNTEAFF

size: few
V: TRBV10-1
J: TRBJ2-2
D: .
DNA: TGCGCCAGCAGTGAGGAGGCGAACACCGGGGAGCTGTTTTTT
CDR3: CASSEEANTGELFF

size: once
V: TRBV6-5
J: TRBJ1-5
D: .
DNA: TGTGCCAGCTCACGGTTTTTAGGCCAGCCCCAGCATTTT
CDR3: CASSRFLGQPQHF

size: .
V: TRBV4-3
J: TRBJ1-2
D: .
DNA: TGCGCCAGCAGCCAAGGTCTCGCGGCCGCGAATTCCTATGGCTACACCTTC
CDR3: CASSQGLAAANSYGYTF

size: .
V: TRBV7-8
J: TRBJ2-1
D: .
DNA: TGTGCCAGCAGCTACCGGCCCCTCATCAGCTCCTACAATGAGCAGTTCTTC
CDR3: CASSYRPLISSYNEQFF

size: .
V: TRBV11-2
J: TRBJ1-1
D: TRBD1
DNA: TGTGCCAGCAGCTTTACCGGGACAGGGGAAGCTTTCTTT
CDR3: CASSFTGTGEAFF

size: .
V: TRBV6-5
J: TRBJ2-1
D: .
DNA: TGTGCCAGCAGCTCCGGGAACAATGAGCAGTTCTTC
CDR3: CASSSGNNEQFF

size: .
V: TRBV10-3
J: TRBJ2-7
D: TRBD1
DNA: TGTGCCATCATGGGACAGGATCATCTCTACGAGCAGTACTTC
CDR3: CAIMGQDHLYEQYF

size: few
V: TRBV9
J: TRBJ2-7
D: TRBD1
DNA: TGTGCCAGCAGCTCCCGCACGGACAGGGGAGGCGAGCAGTACTTC
CDR3: CASSSRTDRGGEQYF

size: once
V: TRBV9
J: TRBJ1-2
D: .
DNA: TGTGCCAGCAGCCTAAGCCCGCGGGACACTTATGGCTACACCTTC
CDR3: CASSLSPRDTYGYTF

size: once
V: TRBV18
J: TRBJ2-2
D: TRBD1
DNA: TGTGCCAGCTCGTCTGGACAGGGGCGCGGCACCGGGGAGCTGTTTTTT
CDR3: CASSSGQGRGTGELFF

size: once
V: TRBV5-1
J: TRBJ2-1
D: TRBD2
DNA: TGCGCCAGCAGCCTGGGACTAGCGGGAGACAATGAGCAGTTCTTC
CDR3: CASSLGLAGDNEQFF

size: .
V: TRBV27
J: TRBJ2-3
D: .
DNA: TGTGCCAGCCGGGGCGGGAATTCAGATACGCAGTATTTT
CDR3: CASRGGNSDTQYF

size: .
V: TRBV27
J: TRBJ2-2
D: .
DNA: TGTGCCAGCCAACTGGGAGGAACGAACACCGGGGAGCTGTTTTTT
CDR3: CASQLGGTNTGELFF

size: .
V: TRBV11-3
J: TRBJ2-1
D: .
DNA: TGTGCCAGCAGCCCCAGTTCCGGTGAGCAGTTCTTC
CDR3: CASSPSSGEQFF

size: .
V: TRBV7-9
J: TRBJ2-7
D: .
DNA: TGTGCCAGCAGCCTGGGACTCGTCTACGAGCAGTACTTC
CDR3: CASSLGLVYEQYF

size: .
V: TRBV18
J: TRBJ2-1
D: TRBD2
DNA: TGTGCCAGCTCACCACCCTCGGGAGGAAAAAATGAGCAGTTCTTC
CDR3: CASSPPSGGKNEQFF

size: .
V: TRBV6-5
J: TRBJ1-1
D: .
DNA: TGTGCCAGCACCCTAAATGGGGGGGGCCCGGCTGAAGCTTTCTTT
CDR3: CASTLNGGGPAEAFF

size: .
V: TRBV5-6
J: TRBJ2-7
D: .
DNA: TGTGCCAGCAGCTTTTGGACGGGCAACGAGCAGTACTTC
CDR3: CASSFWTGNEQYF

size: .
V: TRBV11-2
J: TRBJ2-1
D: .
DNA: TGTGCCAGCAGCTCGATAGCTTACAATGAGCAGTTCTTC
CDR3: CASSSIAYNEQFF

size: .
V: TRBV28
J: TRBJ1-2
D: .
DNA: TGTGCCAGCACCCTAGACCCTGATAACTATGGCTACACCTTC
CDR3: CASTLDPDNYGYTF

size: once
V: TRBV10-3
J: TRBJ2-7
D: TRBD2
DNA: TGTGCCTTACTAGCGGAGAGCTCCTACGAGCAGTACTTC
CDR3: CALLAESSYEQYF

size: once
V: TRBV19
J: TRBJ2-1
D: .
DNA: TGTGCCAGTAGTAAGGGCAGGGAGAATGAGCAGTTCTTC
CDR3: CASSKGRENEQFF

size: .
V: TRBV27
J: TRBJ2-3
D: TRBD2
DNA: TGTGCCAGCAGGGCAGCGGGACTAGCGGGAGTCGGGGCAGATACGCAGTATTTT
CDR3: CASRAAGLAGVGADTQYF

size: .
V: TRBV30
J: TRBJ1-2
D: .
DNA: TGTGCCTGGAGTGTACTGGGGGCGGGGGGCTCTGGCTACACCTTC
CDR3: CAWSVLGAGGSGYTF

size: .
V: TRBV28
J: TRBJ1-2
D: .
DNA: TGTGCCAGCAGGGCAGGGCCTATCTATGGCTACACCTTC
CDR3: CASRAGPIYGYTF

size: .
V: TRBV28
J: TRBJ1-2
D: .
DNA: TGTGCCAGCAGTTTGGGCAGAGTAGCTTACTATGGCTACACCTTC
CDR3: CASSLGRVAYYGYTF